A selection of T cell receptor beta chains follows, all from one sample in a study of blood T cell repertoires in COVID-19. Profiled with immunoSEQ multiplex PCR; TCRdb holds only in-frame clones, not every one. Of approximately 68,000 clones listed, around 85% are singletons. Sequencing was carried out using peripheral blood. The receptors originated from a woman aged 80 or over with active or convalescent COVID-19. CDR3s include the opening cysteine and the closing phenylalanine or tryptophan. Each record gives: clone size, D gene, V gene, J gene, CDR3 protein, CDR3 DNA. A D gene is named only where the DNA matches it firmly. Clone size, where shown, is once, few, many, or a class for clones that have expanded.

size: .; D: TRBD2; V: TRBV11-3; J: TRBJ2-3; CDR3: CASTLSILAGSSDTQYF; DNA: TGTGCCAGCACCCTTAGTATCCTAGCGGGGTCGTCAGATACGCAGTATTTT
size: .; D: TRBD1; V: TRBV11-3; J: TRBJ2-5; CDR3: CASKRDPQGETQYF; DNA: TGTGCCAGCAAAAGGGATCCACAGGGGGAGACCCAGTACTTC
size: .; D: .; V: TRBV10-3; J: TRBJ1-6; CDR3: CAISPTDYNSPLHF; DNA: TGTGCCATCAGTCCGACAGATTATAATTCACCCCTCCACTTT
size: .; D: .; V: TRBV5-4; J: TRBJ2-6; CDR3: CASSPQSANVLTF; DNA: TGTGCCAGCAGCCCGCAGTCTGCCAACGTCCTGACTTTC
size: .; D: .; V: TRBV7-2; J: TRBJ1-1; CDR3: CASSFTHVLEAFF; DNA: TGTGCCAGCAGTTTTACACACGTCCTTGAAGCTTTCTTT
size: .; D: TRBD1; V: TRBV2; J: TRBJ2-2; CDR3: CASSGDRGFAGELFF; DNA: TGTGCCAGCAGTGGGGACAGGGGGTTTGCCGGGGAGCTGTTTTTT
size: .; D: TRBD2; V: TRBV11-2; J: TRBJ2-1; CDR3: CASRNLAGSYNEQFF; DNA: TGTGCCAGCAGAAACCTAGCGGGGTCCTACAATGAGCAGTTCTTC
size: .; D: TRBD1; V: TRBV20-1; J: TRBJ1-2; CDR3: CSPNRGRGYTF; DNA: TGCAGTCCTAACAGGGGTAGGGGCTACACCTTC
size: once; D: .; V: TRBV7-9; J: TRBJ1-2; CDR3: CASSYTGNYGYTF; DNA: TGTGCCAGCAGTTACACAGGGAACTATGGCTACACCTTC
size: .; D: TRBD1; V: TRBV12-3/TRBV12-4; J: TRBJ1-2; CDR3: CASSSGGYGYTF; DNA: TGTGCCAGCAGTTCAGGGGGCTATGGCTACACCTTC
size: once; D: .; V: TRBV7-2; J: TRBJ1-6; CDR3: CASSLVSRGDSPLHF; DNA: TGTGCCAGCAGCTTAGTCTCCAGGGGCGATTCACCCCTCCACTTT
size: .; D: .; V: TRBV2; J: TRBJ2-3; CDR3: CASNEMSTDTQYF; DNA: TGTGCCAGCAACGAGATGAGCACAGATACGCAGTATTTT
size: .; D: TRBD2; V: TRBV4-3; J: TRBJ2-3; CDR3: CASSQYSPGLAGGITDTQYF; DNA: TGCGCCAGCAGCCAATACTCCCCGGGACTAGCGGGGGGAATCACAGATACGCAGTATTTT
size: .; D: TRBD1; V: TRBV6-2/TRBV6-3; J: TRBJ2-6; CDR3: CASSLQGASGANVLTF; DNA: TGTGCCAGCAGTTTACAGGGGGCCTCTGGGGCCAACGTCCTGACTTTC
size: .; D: .; V: TRBV27; J: TRBJ1-2; CDR3: CASSGQPANYGYTF; DNA: TGTGCCAGCAGTGGACAGCCTGCTAACTATGGCTACACCTTC
size: .; D: TRBD2; V: TRBV9; J: TRBJ2-3; CDR3: CASSVDTSGPFADTQYF; DNA: TGTGCCAGCAGCGTAGACACTAGCGGGCCTTTCGCAGATACGCAGTATTTT
size: .; D: TRBD1; V: TRBV13; J: TRBJ2-1; CDR3: CASTSPGTGDYNEQFF; DNA: TGTGCCAGCACCAGTCCCGGGACAGGGGACTACAATGAGCAGTTCTTC
size: .; D: .; V: TRBV18; J: TRBJ2-3; CDR3: CASSVGGASTDTQYF; DNA: TGTGCCAGCTCAGTTGGGGGGGCTAGCACAGATACGCAGTATTTT
size: .; D: TRBD1; V: TRBV4-1; J: TRBJ1-3; CDR3: CASSQPRDSGNTIYF; DNA: TGCGCCAGCAGCCAACCCCGGGACAGTGGAAACACCATATATTTT
size: .; D: TRBD2; V: TRBV10-3; J: TRBJ2-1; CDR3: CAISESWTSGGGEQFF; DNA: TGTGCCATCAGTGAGTCGTGGACTAGCGGGGGCGGTGAGCAGTTCTTC
size: .; D: .; V: TRBV6-1; J: TRBJ2-1; CDR3: CASSDHIEQFF; DNA: TGTGCCAGCAGTGACCACATTGAGCAGTTCTTC
size: .; D: .; V: TRBV6-5; J: TRBJ2-7; CDR3: CASSGMPSGQYF; DNA: TGTGCCAGCAGCGGGATGCCCTCGGGGCAGTACTTC
size: .; D: .; V: TRBV2; J: TRBJ2-7; CDR3: CASMGHRQSYEQYF; DNA: TGTGCCAGCATGGGACACCGACAGAGTTACGAGCAGTACTTC
size: .; D: TRBD2; V: TRBV4-2; J: TRBJ2-5; CDR3: CASSQVSGGETQYF; DNA: TGTGCCAGCAGCCAAGTGAGCGGGGGGGAGACCCAGTACTTC
size: .; D: TRBD2; V: TRBV9; J: TRBJ2-5; CDR3: CASSPGLAGQETQYF; DNA: TGTGCCAGCAGCCCGGGACTAGCGGGGCAAGAGACCCAGTACTTC
size: .; D: .; V: TRBV4-3; J: TRBJ1-6; CDR3: CASSQDLAQGQSPLHF; DNA: TGCGCCAGCAGCCAAGATCTGGCACAGGGTCAATCACCCCTCCACTTT
size: few; D: .; V: TRBV30; J: TRBJ1-5; CDR3: CASRDNNQPQHF; DNA: TGTGCCTCCCGGGACAACAATCAGCCCCAGCATTTT
size: .; D: TRBD1; V: TRBV5-4; J: TRBJ2-7; CDR3: CASSDNRGSREQYF; DNA: TGTGCCAGCAGCGACAACAGGGGTTCCCGCGAGCAGTACTTC
size: .; D: TRBD2; V: TRBV6-2/TRBV6-3; J: TRBJ2-3; CDR3: CASSYPLGGAVADTQYF; DNA: TGTGCCAGCAGTTACCCCCTCGGGGGGGCCGTGGCAGATACGCAGTATTTT
size: .; D: TRBD2; V: TRBV20-1; J: TRBJ2-7; CDR3: CSASERGVYEQYF; DNA: TGCAGTGCTAGTGAGCGGGGGGTATACGAGCAGTACTTC
size: .; D: .; V: TRBV27; J: TRBJ1-6; CDR3: CASSLYPGHNNSPLHF; DNA: TGTGCCAGCAGTCTATATCCGGGACACAATAATTCACCCCTCCACTTT
size: .; D: TRBD2; V: TRBV2; J: TRBJ2-3; CDR3: CASSVAGGGADTQYF; DNA: TGTGCCAGCAGTGTCGCTGGCGGGGGGGCAGATACGCAGTATTTT
size: .; D: TRBD1; V: TRBV28; J: TRBJ1-2; CDR3: CAATGSLSYGYTF; DNA: TGTGCCGCGACAGGGTCTCTTTCCTATGGCTACACCTTC
size: .; D: .; V: TRBV9; J: TRBJ1-6; CDR3: CASSVGYRQNSPLHF; DNA: TGTGCCAGCAGCGTAGGATACAGGCAGAATTCACCCCTCCACTTT
size: .; D: .; V: TRBV12-5; J: TRBJ2-6; CDR3: CASGLTLGGPGANVLTF; DNA: TGTGCTAGTGGTTTGACTCTCGGGGGTCCTGGGGCCAACGTCCTGACTTTC
size: .; D: .; V: TRBV7-6; J: TRBJ1-3; CDR3: CASSSRGGSGNTIYF; DNA: TGTGCCAGCAGCTCTAGGGGGGGCTCTGGAAACACCATATATTTT
size: once; D: TRBD2; V: TRBV7-9; J: TRBJ2-7; CDR3: CASSGSTGLFHEQYF; DNA: TGTGCCAGCAGCGGATCTACGGGACTATTCCACGAGCAGTACTTC
size: .; D: .; V: TRBV11-3; J: TRBJ2-1; CDR3: CASSLEHAVTYNEQFF; DNA: TGTGCCAGCAGCTTAGAGCACGCAGTTACCTACAATGAGCAGTTCTTC
size: .; D: TRBD2; V: TRBV28; J: TRBJ2-7; CDR3: CASTLAGGTYEQYF; DNA: TGTGCCAGCACCCTAGCGGGGGGGACCTACGAGCAGTACTTC
size: .; D: TRBD2; V: TRBV30; J: TRBJ2-3; CDR3: CAYGTSSRTDTQYF; DNA: TGTGCCTATGGGACTAGCAGTAGGACAGATACGCAGTATTTT
size: .; D: TRBD2; V: TRBV11-2; J: TRBJ2-5; CDR3: CASTLAGGPQETQYF; DNA: TGTGCCAGCACTTTAGCGGGGGGCCCCCAAGAGACCCAGTACTTC
size: .; D: .; V: TRBV11-2; J: TRBJ2-7; CDR3: CASSHRYTLAISNEQYF; DNA: TGTGCCAGCAGCCATCGCTACACTCTAGCAATTTCCAACGAGCAGTACTTC
size: .; D: .; V: TRBV21-1; J: TRBJ2-3; CDR3: CASSIRRVDTQYF; DNA: TGTGCCAGCAGCATTAGGCGGGTCGATACGCAGTATTTT
size: .; D: .; V: TRBV6-5; J: TRBJ2-5; CDR3: CASRAPDAETQYF; DNA: TGTGCCAGCAGAGCGCCAGACGCGGAGACCCAGTACTTC
size: .; D: .; V: TRBV11-2; J: TRBJ2-7; CDR3: CASSLRLDPKQYF; DNA: TGTGCCAGCAGCTTACGACTAGACCCAAAGCAGTACTTC
size: once; D: TRBD1; V: TRBV19; J: TRBJ1-4; CDR3: CASSTGGQWDEKLFF; DNA: TGTGCCAGTAGTACCGGGGGACAGTGGGATGAAAAACTGTTTTTT
size: once; D: .; V: TRBV30; J: TRBJ1-2; CDR3: CAWRLSFRLGQSGYTF; DNA: TGTGCCTGGAGGCTTTCTTTCCGGCTCGGACAGTCCGGCTACACCTTC
size: .; D: TRBD1; V: TRBV19; J: TRBJ1-1; CDR3: CASSMQTGGILTEAFF; DNA: TGTGCCAGTAGTATGCAAACAGGGGGCATTTTGACTGAAGCTTTCTTT
size: .; D: .; V: TRBV18; J: TRBJ2-1; CDR3: CASSTTRENNEQFF; DNA: TGTGCCAGCTCTACGACTCGGGAGAACAATGAGCAGTTCTTC
size: .; D: TRBD1; V: TRBV6-5; J: TRBJ1-1; CDR3: CASKPQADRGAFF; DNA: TGTGCCAGCAAACCCCAAGCGGACAGGGGAGCTTTCTTT
size: .; D: .; V: TRBV28; J: TRBJ2-5; CDR3: CASSSTGGGYQETQYF; DNA: TGTGCCAGCAGCTCCACGGGTGGGGGGTACCAAGAGACCCAGTACTTC
size: once; D: TRBD1; V: TRBV28; J: TRBJ2-3; CDR3: CASSLRPGQAGGTDTQYF; DNA: TGTGCCAGCAGTTTGAGACCGGGACAGGCCGGAGGCACAGATACGCAGTATTTT
size: .; D: TRBD1; V: TRBV9; J: TRBJ1-1; CDR3: CASREGTGNTEAFF; DNA: TGTGCCAGCAGGGAAGGGACAGGGAACACTGAAGCTTTCTTT
size: .; D: TRBD2; V: TRBV6-6; J: TRBJ2-7; CDR3: CASSLTSGFYEQYF; DNA: TGTGCCAGCAGTTTGACTAGCGGGTTTTACGAGCAGTACTTC
size: .; D: TRBD1; V: TRBV30; J: TRBJ1-1; CDR3: CAWSHRGSDTEAFF; DNA: TGTGCCTGGAGCCACAGGGGGTCGGACACTGAAGCTTTCTTT
size: .; D: .; V: TRBV5-4; J: TRBJ2-5; CDR3: CASSLADNALETQYF; DNA: TGTGCCAGCAGCTTGGCTGACAACGCTCTAGAGACCCAGTACTTC
size: .; D: TRBD2; V: TRBV4-2; J: TRBJ2-2; CDR3: CASSQESSGGAGELFF; DNA: TGTGCCAGCAGCCAAGAGTCTAGCGGGGGGGCCGGGGAGCTGTTTTTT